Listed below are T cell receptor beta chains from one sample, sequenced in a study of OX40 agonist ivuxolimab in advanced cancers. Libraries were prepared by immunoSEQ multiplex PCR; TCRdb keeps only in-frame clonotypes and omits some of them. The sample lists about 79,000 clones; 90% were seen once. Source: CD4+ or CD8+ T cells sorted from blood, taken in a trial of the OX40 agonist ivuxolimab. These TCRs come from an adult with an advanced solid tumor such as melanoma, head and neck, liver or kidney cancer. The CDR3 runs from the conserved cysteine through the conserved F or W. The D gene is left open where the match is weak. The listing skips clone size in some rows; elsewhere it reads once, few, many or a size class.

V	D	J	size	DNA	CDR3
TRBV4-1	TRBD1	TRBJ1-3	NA	TGCGCCAGCAGCCGTGGACAGGTCCTATGGGATGGAAACACCATATATTTT	CASSRGQVLWDGNTIYF
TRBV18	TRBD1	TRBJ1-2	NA	TGTGCCAGCTCACCCGGGACAGCAAACTATGGCTACACCTTC	CASSPGTANYGYTF
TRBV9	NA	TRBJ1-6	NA	TGTGCCAGCAGCCCTTCGGCTAGCTCACCCCTCCACTTT	CASSPSASSPLHF
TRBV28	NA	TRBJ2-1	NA	TGTGTCAGCAGTACCCCGGGGGCGTACAATGAGCAGTTCTTC	CVSSTPGAYNEQFF
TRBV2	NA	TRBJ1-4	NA	TGTGCCAGCAGTGAGGGTTTTGAAAAACTGTTTTTT	CASSEGFEKLFF
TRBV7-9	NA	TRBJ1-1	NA	TGTGCCAGCAGAACAGAGGCCGGTGAAGCTTTCTTT	CASRTEAGEAFF
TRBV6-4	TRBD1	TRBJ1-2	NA	TGTGCCAGCAGTCCCGACAGGGCGTCCGGTGGCTACACCTTC	CASSPDRASGGYTF
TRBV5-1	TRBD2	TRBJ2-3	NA	TGCGCCAGCAGCCCGGGACTAGCGGGGGAAACAGATACGCAGTATTTT	CASSPGLAGETDTQYF
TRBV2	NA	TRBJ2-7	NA	TGTGCCAGCAGTGCCAGTCAAGGACTCGAGCAGTACTTC	CASSASQGLEQYF
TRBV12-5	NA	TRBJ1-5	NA	TGTGCTAGTGCTTACGATAGCAATCAGCCCCAGCATTTT	CASAYDSNQPQHF
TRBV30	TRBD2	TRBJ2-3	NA	TGTGCCTGGAGTCCTGGACTAGCGGGGAGCACAGATACGCAGTATTTT	CAWSPGLAGSTDTQYF
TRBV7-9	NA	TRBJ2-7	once	TGTGCCAGCAGCCCCAGCGGCCAGGGATACGGCGAACAGTACTTC	CASSPSGQGYGEQYF
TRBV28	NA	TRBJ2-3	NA	TGTGCCAGCAGACAAACTACAGATACGCAGTATTTT	CASRQTTDTQYF
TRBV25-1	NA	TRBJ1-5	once	TGTGCCAGCTCCTCGATACGTACTAATCAGCCCCAGCATTTT	CASSSIRTNQPQHF
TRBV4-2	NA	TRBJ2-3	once	TGTGCCAGCAGCCAAAATCAAGACGTAGATACGCAGTATTTT	CASSQNQDVDTQYF
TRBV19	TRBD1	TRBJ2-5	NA	TGTGCCAGTAGTATTGGGGCAGGGGGTCGAGAGACCCAGTACTTC	CASSIGAGGRETQYF
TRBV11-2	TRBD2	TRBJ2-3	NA	TGTGCCAGCAGCCAGATAGCGGGGGGGAACACAGATACGCAGTATTTT	CASSQIAGGNTDTQYF
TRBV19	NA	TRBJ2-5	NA	TGTGCCAGTAGTATAGGCGTAGGGGAAGAGACCCAGTACTTC	CASSIGVGEETQYF
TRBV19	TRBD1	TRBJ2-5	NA	TGTGCCAGTAGTACGGGGACAGTCCTAGGGGAGACCCAGTACTTC	CASSTGTVLGETQYF
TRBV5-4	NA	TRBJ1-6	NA	TGTGCCAGCAGCTTGGCGAATTCACCCCTCCACTTT	CASSLANSPLHF
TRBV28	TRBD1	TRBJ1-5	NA	TGTGCCAGCGCAAACCCGAGACAGGGATATAGCAATCAGCCCCAGCATTTT	CASANPRQGYSNQPQHF
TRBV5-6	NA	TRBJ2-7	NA	TGTGCCAGCAGCCTCCGTTTGAGGGCTACCTACGAGCAGTACTTC	CASSLRLRATYEQYF
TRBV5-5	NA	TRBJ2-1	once	TGTGCCAGCAGCCGGGACTGGTACAATGAGCAGTTCTTC	CASSRDWYNEQFF
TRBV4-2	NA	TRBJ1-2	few	TGTGCCAGCAGCCAAGATCCGGCAGGGTCCTATGGCTACACCTTC	CASSQDPAGSYGYTF
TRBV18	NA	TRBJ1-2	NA	TGTGCCAGCTCACCACGCGAGGATAACTATGGCTACACCTTC	CASSPREDNYGYTF
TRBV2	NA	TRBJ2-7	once	TGTGCCAGCAGCGCGGGGGAGCAGTACTTC	CASSAGEQYF
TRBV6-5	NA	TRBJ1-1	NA	TGTGCCAGCAGTTACTCGATCTATGGACGGAGGGAAGCTTTCTTT	CASSYSIYGRREAFF
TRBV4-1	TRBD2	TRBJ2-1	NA	TGCGCCAGCAGCGTCACTAGCGGGGTGAGCTCCTACAATGAGCAGTTCTTC	CASSVTSGVSSYNEQFF
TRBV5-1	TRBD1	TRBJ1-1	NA	TGCGCCAGCCAGATCGGACAGGGGAACACTGAAGCTTTCTTT	CASQIGQGNTEAFF
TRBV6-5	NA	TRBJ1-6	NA	TGTGCCAGCAGAGAGGCCGGGCCATTGGGTTCACCCCTCCACTTT	CASREAGPLGSPLHF